These 23 T cell receptor beta chains were sequenced from one sample in a study of cytotoxic CD8 clonotypes in ibrutinib-treated CLL. Generated by immunoSEQ multiplex PCR, the TCRdb table keeps only in-frame clones and is missing some. In the table there are some 61,000 clones, 68% of which are singletons. Specimen: PBMCs, collected after 12 months of ibrutinib treatment. The origin of the receptors is a human donor with chronic lymphocytic leukemia.

This chain connects TRBV28 to TRBJ2-4; D may match TRBD1 or TRBD2 (6 bases each). CDR3 length: 13 amino acids. The germline CDR1 and CDR2 sequences are MDHEN and SYDVKM. V was trimmed by 5 bases and J by 7 bases, leaving 12 bases between them. Here the CDR3 reads CASSRGGGNIQYF. DNA of the CDR3: TGTGCCAGCAGTCGAGGAGGGGGGAACATTCAGTACTTC.

This chain uses TRBV7-8 with TRBJ2-7, with 7 bases matching TRBD1. Trimming cost V 5 bases and J 6 bases; bases outside gene matches: 16. From germline, CDR1 is SGHVS and CDR2 FQNEAQ. The CDR3 has 16 amino acids. This chain's CDR3 is CASSLHQGDIIREQYF. CDR3 nucleotide sequence: TGTGCCAGCAGCCTCCACCAGGGGGACATTATACGCGAGCAGTACTTC.

The chain joins TRBV15 to TRBJ2-7; weak D call: TRBD1 (6 bases). There are 14 residues in the CDR3. Germline V CDR1 and CDR2: LNHNV, YYDKDF (reference sequence). Trimming left V 0 bases short and J 9 bases short, with 15 bases between. The CDR3 bases are TGTGCCACCAGCAGAGATCAGGTCAGGGGATGGCAGTACTTC. Translated: CATSRDQVRGWQYF.

This clone is a singleton in its sample. The chain joins TRBV27 to TRBJ2-7, with D unclear. V lost 3 bases and J lost 5, with 11 bases in between. This CDR3 spans 13 amino acids. The V gene's germline CDR1 is MNHEY and CDR2 SMNVEV (reference sequence). The CDR3 loop is CASSLNVLNEQYF. The CDR3 DNA reads as TGTGCCAGCAGTTTGAATGTGCTAAACGAGCAGTACTTC.

This clone turned up a few times. The chain combines TRBV7-2 with TRBJ1-2; D is unresolved. Per germline, CDR1 SGHTA and CDR2 FQGNSA. V was cut by 1 base and J by 7 bases, with 10 bases left in between. This CDR3 contains 13 residues. The CDR3 nucleotides read TGTGCCAGCAGCTTAGGTCGCCAGGCTGGCTACACCTTC. It encodes CASSLGRQAGYTF.

The chain links TRBV7-3 to TRBJ2-6; D could derive from TRBD1 or TRBD2 (5 bases each). Trimming pared 5 bases from V and 0 bases from J, leaving 11 bases between. Germline V gene sequence: CDR1 SGHTA, CDR2 FQGTGA. This CDR3 is 16 amino acids long. Here the CDR3 reads CASSTFGTSGANVLTF. The CDR3 DNA follows: TGTGCCAGCAGCACCTTTGGGACCTCTGGGGCCAACGTCCTGACTTTC.

The genes are TRBV6-6 and TRBJ2-3, with D unclear. Germline V gene sequence: CDR1 MNHNY, CDR2 SVGAGI (reference sequence). The CDR3 has 11 residues. The V gene lost 4 bases and the J gene lost 6 bases, with 5 bases spanning the gap. CDR3 protein: CASSSPDTQYF. The CDR3 coding sequence is TGTGCCAGCAGTTCACCTGATACGCAGTATTTT.

The rearrangement joins TRBV5-4 to TRBJ1-2; D unresolved. Trimming pared 0 bases from V and 2 bases from J, leaving 11 bases between. This CDR3 is 15 amino acids long. Germline-derived CDR1 and CDR2 are SGHNT and YYREEE (reference sequence). CDR3: CASSLAHRGNYGYTF. DNA for the CDR3: TGTGCCAGCAGCTTGGCCCACAGAGGGAACTATGGCTACACCTTC.

The chain joins TRBV11-2 to TRBJ1-1, with no clear D. The CDR3 sequence is 13 residues long. V lost 5 bases to trimming and J lost 4 bases, with 11 bases between them. Germline lookup yields CDR1 SGHAT and CDR2 FQNNGV. CDR3 region: CASSPSGATEAFF. In DNA, the CDR3 is TGTGCCAGCAGCCCCTCGGGAGCCACTGAAGCTTTCTTT.

The V and J genes are TRBV9 and TRBJ2-4, with D unresolved. The germline V and J ends were trimmed by 3 bases and 9 bases, with 16 bases remaining between them. The CDR3 consists of 14 residues. From germline, CDR1 is SGDLS and CDR2 YYNGEE. The CDR3 reads CASSANSPPAIQYF. The CDR3 DNA is TGTGCCAGCAGCGCGAACTCCCCCCCAGCCATTCAGTACTTC. Full variable domain (missing parts from reference TRBV9 and TRBJ2-4): DSGVTQTPKHLITATGQRVTLRCSPRSGDLSVYWYQQSLDQGLQFLIQYYNGEERAKGNILERFSAQQFPDLHSELNLSSLELGDSALYFCASSANSPPAIQYFGAGTRLSVL.

This clone was observed a handful of times. This chain links TRBV28 with TRBJ1-1; D might be TRBD1 (6 bases). V lost 8 bases and J 1 base, leaving 17 bases between the germline ends. The CDR3 has 15 amino acids. Germline CDR1 reads MDHEN; CDR2 reads SYDVKM. DNA of the CDR3: TGTGCCAGCTCTCGTACAGGGACTCAGAACACTGAAGCTTTCTTT. The encoded protein is CASSRTGTQNTEAFF.

The chain carries TRBV11-3 and TRBJ2-7, with D uncertain. The V end lost 2 bases, the J end lost 2 bases, and 13 bases lay between the germline ends. The CDR3 runs 15 residues. CDR1 and CDR2 from the germline V gene are SGHNT and YENEEA. The CDR3 DNA sequence: TGTGCCAGCAGCTTATCATTTGGCACTACCTACGAGCAGTACTTC. This translates into CASSLSFGTTYEQYF.

This chain links TRBV7-8 with TRBJ1-5, with TRBD1 identical over 9 bases. In germline, CDR1 is SGHVS, CDR2 FQNEAQ. The length of the CDR3 is 16 residues. V shed 5 bases and J 3 bases; nucleotides not matched to a gene: 8. CDR3 residues: CASSPRQGGFNQPQHF. The CDR3 bases are TGTGCCAGCAGCCCCCGACAGGGGGGTTTCAATCAGCCCCAGCATTTT.

The gene calls are TRBV13 and TRBJ2-3, with 8 bases identical to TRBD1. Germline V gene lookup returns CDR1 PRHDT and CDR2 FYEKMQ (reference sequence). The CDR3 has 15 residues. With 5 bases clipped from V and 1 base from J, the junction kept 5 bases outside the gene matches. CDR3 loop: CASSLDRGGTDTQYF. CDR3 DNA sequence: TGTGCCAGCAGCCTTGACAGGGGAGGCACAGATACGCAGTATTTT. Supplemented by reference TRBV13 and TRBJ2-3, the full variable domain reads AAGVIQSPRHLIKEKRETATLKCYPIPRHDTVYWYQQGPGQDPQFLISFYEKMQSDKGSIPDRFSAQQFSDYHSELNMSSLELGDSALYFCASSLDRGGTDTQYFGPGTRLTVL.

This chain links TRBV7-2 with TRBJ1-1; D is ambiguous. Trimming left V 5 bases short and J 2 bases short, with 15 bases between. Germline CDR1 is SGHTA and CDR2 is FQGNSA. This CDR3 is built from 15 residues. CDR3 nucleotide sequence: TGTGCCAGCAGCCCTCTGAGGACCTCAAACACTGAAGCTTTCTTT. Residues: CASSPLRTSNTEAFF.

The chain employs TRBV18 and TRBJ1-4; 8 nucleotides line up with TRBD1. Looked up from germline, CDR1 is KGHSH and CDR2 is LQKENI. Trimming cost V 3 bases and J 4 bases; bases outside gene matches: 7. The CDR3 runs 16 residues. CDR3 coding DNA: TGTGCCAGCTCACCTCGCGGACAGGGCATTAATGAAAAACTGTTTTTT. It is translated as CASSPRGQGINEKLFF. Full variable domain (remainder filled in from reference TRBV18 and TRBJ1-4): NAGVMQNPRHLVRRRGQEARLRCSPMKGHSHVYWYRQLPEEGLKFMVYLQKENIIDESGMPKERFSAEFPKEGPSILRIQQVVRGDSAAYFCASSPRGQGINEKLFFGSGTQLSVL.

This chain links TRBV30 with TRBJ2-2, with 10 bases aligning to TRBD1. Losses at the gene ends were 0 bases for V and 8 bases for J; bases not matched to a gene: 6. The CDR3 runs 15 residues. Germline V lookup: CDR1 GTSNPN, CDR2 SVGIG (reference sequence). The CDR3 region has the DNA TGTGCCTGGAGTGTGACGGGACAGGGGATGGGGGAGCTGTTTTTT. Protein sequence: CAWSVTGQGMGELFF.

The V gene is TRBV4-3, the J gene TRBJ2-1, with TRBD2 identical over 15 bases. This CDR3 is 19 amino acids long. The V gene's germline CDR1 is LGHNA and CDR2 YSLEER. Unmatched junction bases numbered 5, after V lost 2 bases and J lost 0 bases. CDR3 bases: TGCGCCAGCAGCCAAACGGGACTAGCGGGGGGAGGCTCCTACAATGAGCAGTTCTTC. This codes for CASSQTGLAGGGSYNEQFF.

The chain links TRBV11-2 to TRBJ2-1; 13 bases are a match to TRBD2. CDR3 size: 15 residues. Germline trimming cut 5 bases from V and 9 bases from J; bases unmatched to any gene: 7. The germline CDR1 and CDR2 sequences are SGHAT and FQNNGV. The CDR3 spells CASSRLAGGVFEQFF. As DNA, the CDR3 is TGTGCCAGCAGCCGACTAGCGGGGGGAGTGTTTGAGCAGTTCTTC.

This clone showed up just once. CDR3 DNA sequence: TGTGCCAGCAGCGAACGGGGGCCCACGTACAATGAGCAGTTCTTC. This sequence encodes CASSERGPTYNEQFF. V is TRBV7-2 and J is TRBJ2-1; D assignment may be TRBD1 or TRBD2 (6 bases each). The CDR3 runs 15 residues. Germline lookup yields CDR1 SGHTA and CDR2 FQGNSA. Trimming cost V 5 bases and J 4 bases, with 15 bases left between them.

J is TRBJ1-1 and V is TRBV5-4; 12 bases match TRBD1. The CDR3 totals 16 residues. V gave up 4 bases and J gave up 0 bases; unmatched junction bases: 4. The germline gives CDR1 SGHNT, CDR2 YYREEE (reference sequence). The CDR3 DNA is TGTGCCAGCAGCGAAGGGACAGGGGGCATGAACACTGAAGCTTTCTTT. Protein product: CASSEGTGGMNTEAFF.

The rearrangement uses TRBV5-5 and TRBJ1-4, with D uncertain. Trimming pared 1 base from V and 1 base from J, leaving 11 bases between. Germline lookup yields CDR1 SGHKS and CDR2 YYEKEE (reference sequence). The CDR3 length is 16 residues. The CDR3 region has the DNA TGTGCCAGCAGCTTGCGATCCCCAGAAACTAATGAAAAACTGTTTTTT. Its translation: CASSLRSPETNEKLFF.

As to this clone: One end of the junction varies from germline; a read error may be responsible. Here the CDR3 DNA reads TGTGCCAGCAGTGACTCGGTAGGATCGGATACGCAGTGTTTT. The encoded protein is CASSDSVGSDTQCF. The chain is built from TRBV6-4 and TRBJ2-3; D uncertain. Germline CDR1 and CDR2: MRHNA and SNTAGT. The CDR3 spans 14 residues.